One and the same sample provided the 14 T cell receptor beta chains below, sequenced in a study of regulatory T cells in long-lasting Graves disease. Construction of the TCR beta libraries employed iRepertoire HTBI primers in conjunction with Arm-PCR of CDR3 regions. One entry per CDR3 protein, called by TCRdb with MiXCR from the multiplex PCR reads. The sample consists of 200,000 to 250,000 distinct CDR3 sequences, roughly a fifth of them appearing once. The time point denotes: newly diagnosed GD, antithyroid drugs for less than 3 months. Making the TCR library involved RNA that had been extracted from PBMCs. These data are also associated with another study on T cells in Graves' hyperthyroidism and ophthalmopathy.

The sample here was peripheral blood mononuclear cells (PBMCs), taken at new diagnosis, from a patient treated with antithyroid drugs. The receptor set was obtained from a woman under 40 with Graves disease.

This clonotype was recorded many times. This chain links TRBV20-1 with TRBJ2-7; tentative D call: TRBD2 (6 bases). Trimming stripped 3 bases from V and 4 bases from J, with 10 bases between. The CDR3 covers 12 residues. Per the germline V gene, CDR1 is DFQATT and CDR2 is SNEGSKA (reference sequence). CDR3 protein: CSASWGTYEQYF. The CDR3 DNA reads TGCAGTGCTAGTTGGGGGACTTACGAGCAGTACTTC.

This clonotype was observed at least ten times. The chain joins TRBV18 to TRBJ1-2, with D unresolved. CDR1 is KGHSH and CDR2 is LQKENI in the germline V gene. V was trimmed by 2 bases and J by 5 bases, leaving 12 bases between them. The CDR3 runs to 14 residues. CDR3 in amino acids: CASSPSPGPYGYTF. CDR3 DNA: TGTGCCAGCTCACCATCCCCGGGCCCATATGGCTACACCTTC.

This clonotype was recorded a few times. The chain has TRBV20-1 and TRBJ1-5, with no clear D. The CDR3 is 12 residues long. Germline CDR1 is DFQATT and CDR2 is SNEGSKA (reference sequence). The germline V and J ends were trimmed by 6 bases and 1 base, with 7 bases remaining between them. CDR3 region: CSAGRSNQPQHF. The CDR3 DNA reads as TGCAGTGCCGGCAGGAGCAATCAGCCCCAGCATTTT.

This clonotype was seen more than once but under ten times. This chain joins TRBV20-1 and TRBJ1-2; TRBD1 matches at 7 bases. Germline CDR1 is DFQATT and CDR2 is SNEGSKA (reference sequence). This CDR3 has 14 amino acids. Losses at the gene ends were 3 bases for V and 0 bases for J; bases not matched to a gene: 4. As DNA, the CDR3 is TGCAGTGCTAGGCAGACAGGGACTAACTATGGCTACACCTTC. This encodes CSARQTGTNYGYTF.

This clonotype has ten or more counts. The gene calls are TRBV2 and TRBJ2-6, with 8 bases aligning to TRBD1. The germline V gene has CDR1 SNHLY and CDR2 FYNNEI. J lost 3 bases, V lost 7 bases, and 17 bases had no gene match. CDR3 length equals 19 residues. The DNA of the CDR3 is TGTGCCAGCAAAATGGGGATCTCCAGGGGGCTAGGTGGGGCCAACGTCCTGACTTTC. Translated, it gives CASKMGISRGLGGANVLTF. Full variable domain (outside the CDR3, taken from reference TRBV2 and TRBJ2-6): EPEVTQTPSHQVTQMGQEVILRCVPISNHLYFYWYRQILGQKVEFLVSFYNNEISEKSEIFDDQFSVERPDGSNFTLKIRSTKLEDSAMYFCASKMGISRGLGGANVLTFGAGSRLTVL.

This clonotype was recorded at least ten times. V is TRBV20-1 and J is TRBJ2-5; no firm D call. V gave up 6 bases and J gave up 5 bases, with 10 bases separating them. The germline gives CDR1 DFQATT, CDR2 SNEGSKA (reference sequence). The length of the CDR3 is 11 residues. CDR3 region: CSAPELETQYF. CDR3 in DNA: TGCAGTGCACCGGAATTGGAGACCCAGTACTTC.

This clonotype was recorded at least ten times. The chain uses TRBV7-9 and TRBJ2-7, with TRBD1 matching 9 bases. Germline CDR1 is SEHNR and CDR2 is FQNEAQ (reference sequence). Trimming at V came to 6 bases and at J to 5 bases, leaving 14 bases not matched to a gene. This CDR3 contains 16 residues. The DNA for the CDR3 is TGTGCCAGCAGTCTAACAGGGGGCTCCACTTGGGACGAGCAGTACTTC. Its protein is CASSLTGGSTWDEQYF.

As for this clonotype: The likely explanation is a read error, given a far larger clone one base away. This CDR3 is CASSSGQDTQYF. The CDR3 nucleotides are TGTGCCAGCAGTTCCGGACAGGATACGCAGTATTTT. This sequence joins TRBV2 and TRBJ2-3, with a possible D match to TRBD1 (6 bases). From germline, CDR1 is SNHLY and CDR2 FYNNEI. The CDR3 runs 12 residues. V was clipped by 5 bases and J by 6 bases, with 9 bases between them.

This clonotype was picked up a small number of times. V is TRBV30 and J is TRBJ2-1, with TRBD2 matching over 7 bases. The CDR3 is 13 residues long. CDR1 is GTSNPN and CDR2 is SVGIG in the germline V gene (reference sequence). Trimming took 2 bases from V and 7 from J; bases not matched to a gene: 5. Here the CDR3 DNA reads TGTGCCTGGAGTAGTTTTAGCGGGAATGAGCAGTTCTTC. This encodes CAWSSFSGNEQFF.

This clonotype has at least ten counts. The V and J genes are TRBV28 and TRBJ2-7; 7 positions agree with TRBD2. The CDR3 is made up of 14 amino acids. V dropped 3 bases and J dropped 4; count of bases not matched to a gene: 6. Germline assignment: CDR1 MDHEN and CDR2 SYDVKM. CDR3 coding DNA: TGTGCCAGCAGTTTTGCGGGAGAAGGGTACGAGCAGTACTTC. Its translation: CASSFAGEGYEQYF.

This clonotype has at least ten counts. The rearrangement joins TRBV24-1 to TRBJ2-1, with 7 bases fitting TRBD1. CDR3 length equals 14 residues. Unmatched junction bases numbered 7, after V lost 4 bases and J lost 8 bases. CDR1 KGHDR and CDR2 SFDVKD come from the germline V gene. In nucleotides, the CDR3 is TGTGCCACCAGTGAGCCGACAGGGAATGATGAGCAGTTCTTC. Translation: CATSEPTGNDEQFF.

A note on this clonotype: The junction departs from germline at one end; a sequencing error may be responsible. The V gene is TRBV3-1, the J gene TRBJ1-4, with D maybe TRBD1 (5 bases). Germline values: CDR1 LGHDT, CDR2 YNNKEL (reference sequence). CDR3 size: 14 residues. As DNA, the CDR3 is TGTGCCAGCAGCCGCAGGGCAAATAATGAAAAACTCTTTTTT. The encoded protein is CASSRRANNEKLFF.

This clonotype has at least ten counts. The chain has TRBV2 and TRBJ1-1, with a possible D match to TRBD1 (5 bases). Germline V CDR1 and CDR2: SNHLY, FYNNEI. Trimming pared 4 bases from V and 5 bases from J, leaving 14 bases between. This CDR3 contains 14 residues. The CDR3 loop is CASSGRRGETEAFF. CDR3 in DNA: TGTGCCAGCAGTGGCAGGAGGGGAGAGACTGAAGCTTTCTTT.

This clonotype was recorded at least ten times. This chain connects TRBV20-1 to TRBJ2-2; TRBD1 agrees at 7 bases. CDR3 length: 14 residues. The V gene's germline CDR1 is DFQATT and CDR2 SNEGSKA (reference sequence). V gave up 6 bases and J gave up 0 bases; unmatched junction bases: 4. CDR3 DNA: TGCAGTGCACCCGACAGGGCGAACACCGGGGAGCTGTTTTTT. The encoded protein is CSAPDRANTGELFF.